These 6 T cell receptor beta chains were sequenced from one sample in a study of shared clonotypes between healthy human individuals. The protocol was immunoSEQ multiplex PCR, while the TCRdb copy is restricted to in-frame clones and leaves out a portion. The sample lists around 1.1 million clones, approximately 75% occurring once. Material for sequencing was memory CD4+ T cells from PBMCs. As to subset: CD45RA-negative fraction. The receptors were gathered from a man younger than 35 in good health. Some clones in this sample may be carry-over from other donors' samples.

The CDR3 here is CASSLGTLNTDTQYF. CDR3 DNA sequence: TGTGCCAGCAGCTTAGGGACACTTAACACAGATACGCAGTATTTT. This chain uses TRBV7-9 with TRBJ2-3; D possibly corresponds to TRBD1 (5 bases). Germline lookup yields CDR1 SEHNR and CDR2 FQNEAQ (reference sequence). The CDR3 runs 15 residues. V lost 1 base and J 2 bases, leaving 10 bases between the germline ends.

V usage is TRBV5-1 and J usage is TRBJ2-3, with 16 nucleotides matching TRBD2. CDR3 length: 16 amino acids. V lost 3 bases to trimming and J lost 6 bases; unmatched junction nucleotides: 4. Germline V gene lookup returns CDR1 SGHRS and CDR2 YFSETQ. CDR3 protein: CASSYGTSGRADTQYF. CDR3 sequence (DNA): TGCGCCAGCAGCTACGGGACTAGCGGGAGGGCCGATACGCAGTATTTT.

This clone has a single count. This chain joins TRBV5-1 and TRBJ1-5; 7 nucleotides agree with TRBD1. CDR3 length: 14 amino acids. From germline, CDR1 is SGHRS and CDR2 YFSETQ. After removal of 0 bases from V and 7 bases from J, the junction contained 4 bases not matched to a gene. CDR3 protein: CASSLGQGEQPQHF. CDR3 in DNA: TGCGCCAGCAGCTTGGGACAGGGTGAACAGCCCCAGCATTTT. Full variable domain (rest looked up from reference TRBV5-1 and TRBJ1-5): KAGVTQTPRYLIKTRGQQVTLSCSPISGHRSVSWYQQTPGQGLQFLFEYFSETQRNKGNFPGRFSGRQFSNSRSEMNVSTLELGDSALYLCASSLGQGEQPQHFGDGTRLSIL.

The chain links TRBV5-6 to TRBJ2-1; 12 bases agree with TRBD2. Germline loops: CDR1 SGHDT, CDR2 YYEEEE. After removal of 0 bases from V and 7 bases from J, the junction contained 5 bases not matched to a gene. The CDR3 extends over 16 amino acids. The CDR3 bases are TGTGCCAGCAGCTTGGACCTCGGGACTAGCGGGAATGAGCAGTTCTTC. Residues: CASSLDLGTSGNEQFF. The full variable domain, in which reference TRBV5-6 and TRBJ2-1 provide the parts outside the CDR3, is DAGVTQSPTHLIKTRGQQVTLRCSPKSGHDTVSWYQQALGQGPQFIFQYYEEEERQRGNFPDRFSGHQFPNYSSELNVNALLLGDSALYLCASSLDLGTSGNEQFFGPGTRLTVL.

This clone came up a few times. The chain couples TRBV4-1 to TRBJ1-1; a weak D match, TRBD1 (5 bases). Germline lookup yields CDR1 MGHRA and CDR2 YSYEKL. The CDR3 runs to 14 residues. Trimming took off 3 bases at V and 8 bases at J, with 16 bases between the two ends. The CDR3 here is CASSQKAGRTEAFF. The DNA for the CDR3 is TGCGCCAGCAGCCAGAAGGCGGGGAGGACAGAAGCTTTCTTT.

The CDR3 spells CASCQGIGGGELFF. CDR3 bases: TGTGCCAGCTGCCAGGGGATCGGAGGCGGGGAGCTGTTTTTT. V usage is TRBV6-5 and J usage is TRBJ2-2; D may be TRBD1 (6 bases). The CDR3 is 14 amino acids. Germline V gene sequence: CDR1 MNHEY, CDR2 SVGAGI. Trimming stripped 8 bases from V and 7 bases from J, with 17 bases between.